This T cell receptor (beta chain) was retrieved from a study of cytomegalovirus exposure and HLA in healthy donors. Study-wide findings and caveats: Investigators reported 150 to 200 TCR beta chains as tied to cytomegalovirus. Rates of TCR association differed by HLA locus in a later analysis, with DRB1 highest and HLA-C lowest.

With regard to this clone: What it recognizes is unknown.

With 60 Vbeta and 13 Jbeta primers, the PCR was carried out. This table comes from immunoSEQ multiplex PCR, and its TCRdb copy is limited to in-frame clones, with some not included. The sample lists tens of thousands of clones; approximately 71% were seen once. Germline CDR1 and CDR2: SGHNT and YYREEE (reference sequence). The CDR3 is 12 residues long. Deletions cut 9 bases from V and 5 bases from J, with 14 bases between. The receptor's source is a woman aged 40 to 50 in good health and CMV-seronegative. The V gene is TRBV5-4, the J gene TRBJ1-2; D is ambiguous. The specimen was PBMCs. CDR3: CATGREKYGYTF. CDR3 nucleotide sequence: TGTGCCACCGGCCGGGAGAAATATGGCTACACCTTC. The complete variable domain, with remaining parts taken from reference TRBV5-4 and TRBJ1-2, reads ETGVTQSPTHLIKTRGQQVTLRCSSQSGHNTVSWYQQALGQGPQFIFQYYREEENGRGNFPPRFSGLQFPNYSSELNVNALELDDSALYLCATGREKYGYTFGSGTRLTVV.